Presented here are 5 T cell receptor beta chains from one specimen sequenced in a study of blood T cell repertoires in COVID-19. Method: immunoSEQ multiplex PCR; TCRdb's copy keeps in-frame clones and lacks some. This sample has about 120,000 clones; 79% occur once, and the top ten carry about 40%. The sequenced sample was peripheral blood. The receptors derive from a man in his forties with active or convalescent COVID-19.

V is TRBV9 and J is TRBJ2-3, with 7 bases aligning to TRBD1. The CDR3 length is 15 residues. Losses at the gene ends were 3 bases for V and 0 bases for J; bases not matched to a gene: 4. Germline loops: CDR1 SGDLS, CDR2 YYNGEE. The CDR3 protein is CASSGRQGSTDTQYF. In nucleotides, the CDR3 is TGTGCCAGCAGCGGAAGACAGGGAAGCACAGATACGCAGTATTTT.

The chain carries TRBV4-3 and TRBJ2-1; the D gene is possibly TRBD1 (5 bases). V lost 0 bases and J 7 bases, leaving 13 bases between the germline ends. The CDR3 loop spans 15 amino acids. CDR1 is LGHNA, CDR2 YSLEER, per germline. DNA for the CDR3: TGCGCCAGCAGCCAAGATTGGGCAGGGATGAATGAGCAGTTCTTC. This gives the protein CASSQDWAGMNEQFF.

This chain links TRBV28 with TRBJ2-1; 8 bases are a match to TRBD2. Germline V gene sequence: CDR1 MDHEN, CDR2 SYDVKM. The V segment lost 4 bases and the J segment 7 bases; nucleotides outside the gene matches: 3. This CDR3 contains 13 residues. The CDR3 is CASSWGLVNEQFF. CDR3 DNA: TGTGCCAGCAGTTGGGGACTAGTTAATGAGCAGTTCTTC.

The CDR3 bases are TGCGCCAGCAGCTTTGACAGGTTTGGCTACACCTTC. This gives the protein CASSFDRFGYTF. The V gene is TRBV5-1, the J gene TRBJ1-2; tentative D call: TRBD1 (6 bases). With 2 bases removed from V and 7 bases from J, the gap between germline ends came to 9 bases. Germline V gene lookup returns CDR1 SGHRS and CDR2 YFSETQ. This CDR3 has 12 amino acids.

V is TRBV18 and J is TRBJ2-7, with D possibly matching TRBD2 (5 bases). Trimming stripped 1 base from V and 6 bases from J, with 16 bases between. Germline CDR1 is KGHSH and CDR2 is LQKENI. The CDR3 is made up of 15 amino acids. In nucleotides, the CDR3 is TGTGCCAGCTCACCACTGTCACTAGTGGGTACCGAGCAGTACTTC. Translated: CASSPLSLVGTEQYF.